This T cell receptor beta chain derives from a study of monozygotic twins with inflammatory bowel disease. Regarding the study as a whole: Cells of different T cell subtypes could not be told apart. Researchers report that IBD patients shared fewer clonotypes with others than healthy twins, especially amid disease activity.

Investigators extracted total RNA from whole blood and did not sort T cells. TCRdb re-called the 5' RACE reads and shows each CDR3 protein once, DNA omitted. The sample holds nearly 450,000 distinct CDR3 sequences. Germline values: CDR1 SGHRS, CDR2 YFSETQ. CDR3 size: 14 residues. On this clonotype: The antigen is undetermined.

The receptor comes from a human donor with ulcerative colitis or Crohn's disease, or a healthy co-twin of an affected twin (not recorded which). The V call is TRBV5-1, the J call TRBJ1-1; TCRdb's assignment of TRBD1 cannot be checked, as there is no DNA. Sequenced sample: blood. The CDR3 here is CASSLMAGDTEAFF.